Listed below are T cell receptor beta chains from one sample, sequenced in a study of blood T cells in healthy people across ages. In TCRdb, the 5' RACE reads were re-called with MiXCR into one record per CDR3 protein. The table lists about 1.8 million distinct CDR3 sequences, 49% of them singletons. What was sequenced was blood. All receptors derive from a middle-aged woman in good health. The CDR3 runs from the conserved cysteine through the conserved F or W. The D gene is left open where the match is weak. The listing skips clone size in some rows; elsewhere it reads once, few, many or a size class.

TGTGCCAGCAGCTCGTCCTTTAGGACAGGGGAAACCGGGGAGCTGTTTTTT	CASSSSFRTGETGELFF	TRBV9	.	TRBD1	TRBJ2-2
TGTGCCAGCAGTATCGACTCGTGGGGGCGGGGGAGTGGCTACACCTTC	CASSIDSWGRGSGYTF	TRBV12-3/TRBV12-4	few	.	TRBJ1-2
TGTGCCAGCAGCCCTCTCGACAGGGGGCGTTTCGATGAGCAGTACTTC	CASSPLDRGRFDEQYF	TRBV7-9	few	TRBD1	TRBJ2-7
TGTGCCAGCAGTGGACAGGGGCGGTATGGCTACACCTTC	CASSGQGRYGYTF	TRBV12-3/TRBV12-4	few	TRBD1	TRBJ1-2
TGCAGCGTTGAGGGGTCCAGGGACGGTCTATACTATGGCTACACCTTC	CSVEGSRDGLYYGYTF	TRBV29-1	once	.	TRBJ1-2
TGTGCCAGCAGCTTAGGACCCGGGACAGGGAATTCACCCCTCCACTTT	CASSLGPGTGNSPLHF	TRBV11-2	few	TRBD1	TRBJ1-6
TGTGCCAGCAGCGTAGTAGGCTTAGGTGAGCAGTTCTTC	CASSVVGLGEQFF	TRBV7-2	.	.	TRBJ2-1
TGTGCCAGCAGCTTCGGACTAGCGGGGGGGCTTAATGAGCAGTTCTTC	CASSFGLAGGLNEQFF	TRBV9	.	TRBD2	TRBJ2-1
TGTGCCAGCAGCCTTGAGGGGCAGGGGGCGGTTAACGATGGCTACACCTTC	CASSLEGQGAVNDGYTF	TRBV7-9	.	TRBD1	TRBJ1-2
TGCGCCAGCGCCACACGTCCCGGGACAGGGGTCGGAGAGACCCAGTACTTC	CASATRPGTGVGETQYF	TRBV5-1	.	TRBD1	TRBJ2-5